These 17 T cell receptor beta chains came from one sample sequenced in a study of shared clonotypes between healthy human individuals (dated by TCRdb to the early 2020s). Library prep was done by the immunoSEQ multiplex PCR assay. As stored in TCRdb, this immuneACCESS dataset retains in-frame rearrangements with V and J assigned. A fraction of the clones does not appear; measured against another copy, unresolved V genes explain less than half of the discrepancy, and the remainder lacks a known reason. The sample table shows about 1 million clones, and approximately 70% are seen once. The ten largest clones add up to about 1.5% of the sample. Sequencing input: memory CD4+ T cells sorted from blood. Explained via the paper, the cell subset or site label denotes: CD45RA-negative fraction. Receptor source: a man between 18 and 29 years old in good health.

V is TRBV30 and J is TRBJ1-1; maybe TRBD1 (5 bases). Germline V gives CDR1 GTSNPN, CDR2 SVGIG (reference sequence). V was clipped by 3 bases and J by 1 base, with 6 bases between them. The CDR3 is made up of 12 amino acids. As DNA, the CDR3 is TGTGCCTGGAGACAGGCGAACACTGAAGCTTTCTTT. It codes for CAWRQANTEAFF.

This clone was seen a handful of times. The chain joins TRBV29-1 to TRBJ1-1, with a possible D match to TRBD1 (5 bases). Germline V gene sequence: CDR1 SQVTM, CDR2 ANQGSEA. V lost 6 bases to trimming and J lost 8 bases, with 16 bases between them. The CDR3 is 12 amino acids. The CDR3 loop reads CSVGLHWGEAFF. The CDR3 nucleotides read TGCAGCGTGGGCCTGCATTGGGGGGAAGCTTTCTTT.

About this clone: Other DNA sequences in this sample translate to the same CDR3. The chain has TRBV5-1 and TRBJ2-7, with TRBD2 identical over 8 bases. Germline V gene data show CDR1 as SGHRS and CDR2 as YFSETQ. This CDR3 contains 15 residues. J was trimmed by 0 bases and V by 0 bases; bases with no gene match: 2. CDR3 sequence: CASSLVAGGSYEQYF. The CDR3 coding sequence is TGCGCCAGCAGCTTGGTTGCGGGGGGCTCCTACGAGCAGTACTTC.

This clone was seen only a few times. The chain employs TRBV5-1 and TRBJ2-1, with a tentative D call TRBD1 (6 bases). Germline CDR1 SGHRS, CDR2 YFSETQ. The CDR3 extends over 15 amino acids. V lost 4 bases and J lost 6, with 17 bases in between. CDR3 amino acids: CASSNGGREFNEQFF. In nucleotides, the CDR3 is TGCGCCAGCAGCAATGGGGGCAGGGAATTCAATGAGCAGTTCTTC.

This sequence joins TRBV6-1 and TRBJ2-5; D assignment may be TRBD1 or TRBD2 (7 bases each). Trimming removed 3 bases at V and 5 bases at J, with 13 bases between. From germline, CDR1 is MNHNS and CDR2 SASEGT. The CDR3 covers 14 residues. The CDR3: CASSDRGGMETQYF. For the CDR3, the DNA is TGTGCCAGCAGTGACAGGGGGGGAATGGAGACCCAGTACTTC.

V usage is TRBV12-5 and J usage is TRBJ2-3; 10 bases match TRBD1. Trimming removed 1 base from V and 4 bases from J; junction bases left unmatched: 8. Germline CDR1 reads LGHNT; CDR2 reads FRNRAP. The CDR3 consists of 17 residues. The CDR3 reads CASGLGTGGPMADTQYF. The CDR3 bases are TGTGCTAGTGGTTTGGGGACAGGGGGACCCATGGCAGATACGCAGTATTTT.

There are a few counts of this clone. J is TRBJ1-3 and V is TRBV6-1, with 8 bases matching TRBD1. The CDR3 is 14 residues long. Germline trimming cut 6 bases from V and 1 base from J; bases unmatched to any gene: 2. Germline CDR1 reads MNHNS; CDR2 reads SASEGT. CDR3 bases: TGTGCCAGCAGCAGGGGGCGGTCTGGAAACACCATATATTTT. Protein product: CASSRGRSGNTIYF.

This clone has a handful of counts. The chain is built from TRBV28 and TRBJ2-7; 9 bases match TRBD1. Germline V gene data show CDR1 as MDHEN and CDR2 as SYDVKM. V lost 5 bases to trimming and J lost 4 bases; unmatched junction nucleotides: 9. This CDR3 is built from 15 residues. CDR3 bases: TGTGCCAGCAGTAGCGGACAGGGGCGACTTTACGAGCAGTACTTC. Protein product: CASSSGQGRLYEQYF.

V and J are TRBV6-1 and TRBJ1-5; unclear D gene. Per the germline V gene, CDR1 is MNHNS and CDR2 is SASEGT. The CDR3 extends over 14 amino acids. Trimming took 0 bases from V and 7 from J, leaving 10 bases between them. The CDR3 sequence: CASSEAGRGQPQHF. CDR3 DNA sequence: TGTGCCAGCAGTGAAGCGGGTAGAGGCCAGCCCCAGCATTTT.

Comment on this clone: Other DNA sequences of this sample code for an identical CDR3. The chain combines TRBV30 with TRBJ1-3; D is possibly TRBD1 (6 bases). The CDR3 runs 14 residues. The V end was cut by 0 bases, the J end by 4 bases, with 10 bases between. Germline CDR1 is GTSNPN and CDR2 is SVGIG (reference sequence). The CDR3, as DNA: TGTGCCTGGAGTGTGCGGGGGCTCGGAAACACCATATATTTT. Its translation is CAWSVRGLGNTIYF.

This clone came up a few times. The sample carries other DNA sequences with the same CDR3. The rearrangement links TRBV2 to TRBJ2-5, with 8 bases identical to TRBD2. The J segment lost 4 bases and the V segment lost 5 bases, leaving 6 bases of the junction unmatched. Germline V lookup: CDR1 SNHLY, CDR2 FYNNEI. The CDR3 runs 14 residues. This chain's CDR3 is CASSRGGAVETQYF. Written as DNA, the CDR3 is TGTGCCAGCAGTCGGGGGGGGGCCGTAGAGACCCAGTACTTC.

Of note for this clone: Within the sample, other DNA sequences also encode this same CDR3. The CDR3 protein is CASSLGNQPQHF. CDR3 in DNA: TGTGCCAGCAGCTTGGGAAATCAGCCCCAGCATTTT. The rearrangement links TRBV5-4 to TRBJ1-5; no clear D gene. The V gene lost 0 bases and the J gene lost 4 bases, with 2 bases spanning the gap. The CDR3 extends over 12 amino acids. Germline V lookup: CDR1 SGHNT, CDR2 YYREEE (reference sequence).

The gene calls are TRBV18 and TRBJ2-4, with a weak D call TRBD1 (6 bases). This CDR3 is 14 amino acids long. With 3 bases removed from V and 8 bases from J, the gap between germline ends came to 14 bases. In germline, CDR1 is KGHSH, CDR2 LQKENI. The DNA for the CDR3 is TGTGCCAGCTCACCTCAACAGGGCGTTGACATTCAGTACTTC. Encoded protein: CASSPQQGVDIQYF.

The chain joins TRBV27 to TRBJ2-7; 9 nucleotides match TRBD1. The germline CDR1 and CDR2 sequences are MNHEY and SMNVEV (reference sequence). The CDR3 is 14 amino acids. V gave up 5 bases and J gave up 2 bases; unmatched junction bases: 4. The CDR3 DNA sequence: TGTGCCAGCAGTCGCCGGGACAGGGCCTACGAGCAGTACTTC. As protein: CASSRRDRAYEQYF.

This clone has only one observation. The chain joins TRBV6-1 to TRBJ2-4; no firm D call. Trimming took 1 base from V and 3 from J, leaving 10 bases between them. CDR1 and CDR2 from the germline V gene are MNHNS and SASEGT. There are 15 residues in the CDR3. CDR3 in DNA: TGTGCCAGCAGTGAAGGGAGCTGGATCAAAAACATTCAGTACTTC. It is translated as CASSEGSWIKNIQYF.

The chain combines TRBV30 with TRBJ2-7, with D unresolved. Germline values: CDR1 GTSNPN, CDR2 SVGIG (reference sequence). Deletions cut 3 bases from V and 5 bases from J, with 17 bases between. The CDR3 is 14 amino acids. CDR3 bases: TGTGCCTGGAGCGGCGGCCTGGCCTCTAACGAGCAGTACTTC. It is translated as CAWSGGLASNEQYF.

The chain recombines TRBV27 with TRBJ2-3; no firm D call. V lost 5 bases, J lost 3 bases, and 6 bases lay in between. Per germline, CDR1 MNHEY and CDR2 SMNVEV (reference sequence). The CDR3 is 12 residues long. The CDR3 protein is CASSPHTDTQYF. In DNA form, the CDR3 reads TGTGCCAGCAGTCCCCATACAGATACGCAGTATTTT.